This TCR beta chain was found in a study of OX40 agonist ivuxolimab in advanced cancers. Study-wide background: Ivuxolimab is an agonistic anti-OX40 (CD134) antibody, and patients were treated with it.

From germline, CDR1 is SGHTA and CDR2 FQGNSA. V was shortened by 6 bases and J by 6 bases, with 14 bases between the two germline ends. The CDR3 length is 14 residues. Clones were sequenced by immunoSEQ multiplex PCR, and TCRdb holds only the in-frame ones, with some missing. The table has fewer than 55,000 clones, 65% to 90% seen once. Concerning this clone itself: What it recognizes is unknown.

Points from the study as a whole: On average, a greater number of expanded clones characterised CD8+ T cells relative to CD4+.

The sample was CD4+ or CD8+ T cells sorted from blood, taken in a trial of the OX40 agonist ivuxolimab. The receptor comes from an adult with an advanced solid tumor such as melanoma, head and neck, liver or kidney cancer. This sequence joins TRBV7-2 and TRBJ2-2; D ambiguous. Written as DNA, the CDR3 is TGTGCCAGCAGTTCCGTGCTTAGATCCGGGGAGCTGTTTTTT. Residues: CASSSVLRSGELFF.